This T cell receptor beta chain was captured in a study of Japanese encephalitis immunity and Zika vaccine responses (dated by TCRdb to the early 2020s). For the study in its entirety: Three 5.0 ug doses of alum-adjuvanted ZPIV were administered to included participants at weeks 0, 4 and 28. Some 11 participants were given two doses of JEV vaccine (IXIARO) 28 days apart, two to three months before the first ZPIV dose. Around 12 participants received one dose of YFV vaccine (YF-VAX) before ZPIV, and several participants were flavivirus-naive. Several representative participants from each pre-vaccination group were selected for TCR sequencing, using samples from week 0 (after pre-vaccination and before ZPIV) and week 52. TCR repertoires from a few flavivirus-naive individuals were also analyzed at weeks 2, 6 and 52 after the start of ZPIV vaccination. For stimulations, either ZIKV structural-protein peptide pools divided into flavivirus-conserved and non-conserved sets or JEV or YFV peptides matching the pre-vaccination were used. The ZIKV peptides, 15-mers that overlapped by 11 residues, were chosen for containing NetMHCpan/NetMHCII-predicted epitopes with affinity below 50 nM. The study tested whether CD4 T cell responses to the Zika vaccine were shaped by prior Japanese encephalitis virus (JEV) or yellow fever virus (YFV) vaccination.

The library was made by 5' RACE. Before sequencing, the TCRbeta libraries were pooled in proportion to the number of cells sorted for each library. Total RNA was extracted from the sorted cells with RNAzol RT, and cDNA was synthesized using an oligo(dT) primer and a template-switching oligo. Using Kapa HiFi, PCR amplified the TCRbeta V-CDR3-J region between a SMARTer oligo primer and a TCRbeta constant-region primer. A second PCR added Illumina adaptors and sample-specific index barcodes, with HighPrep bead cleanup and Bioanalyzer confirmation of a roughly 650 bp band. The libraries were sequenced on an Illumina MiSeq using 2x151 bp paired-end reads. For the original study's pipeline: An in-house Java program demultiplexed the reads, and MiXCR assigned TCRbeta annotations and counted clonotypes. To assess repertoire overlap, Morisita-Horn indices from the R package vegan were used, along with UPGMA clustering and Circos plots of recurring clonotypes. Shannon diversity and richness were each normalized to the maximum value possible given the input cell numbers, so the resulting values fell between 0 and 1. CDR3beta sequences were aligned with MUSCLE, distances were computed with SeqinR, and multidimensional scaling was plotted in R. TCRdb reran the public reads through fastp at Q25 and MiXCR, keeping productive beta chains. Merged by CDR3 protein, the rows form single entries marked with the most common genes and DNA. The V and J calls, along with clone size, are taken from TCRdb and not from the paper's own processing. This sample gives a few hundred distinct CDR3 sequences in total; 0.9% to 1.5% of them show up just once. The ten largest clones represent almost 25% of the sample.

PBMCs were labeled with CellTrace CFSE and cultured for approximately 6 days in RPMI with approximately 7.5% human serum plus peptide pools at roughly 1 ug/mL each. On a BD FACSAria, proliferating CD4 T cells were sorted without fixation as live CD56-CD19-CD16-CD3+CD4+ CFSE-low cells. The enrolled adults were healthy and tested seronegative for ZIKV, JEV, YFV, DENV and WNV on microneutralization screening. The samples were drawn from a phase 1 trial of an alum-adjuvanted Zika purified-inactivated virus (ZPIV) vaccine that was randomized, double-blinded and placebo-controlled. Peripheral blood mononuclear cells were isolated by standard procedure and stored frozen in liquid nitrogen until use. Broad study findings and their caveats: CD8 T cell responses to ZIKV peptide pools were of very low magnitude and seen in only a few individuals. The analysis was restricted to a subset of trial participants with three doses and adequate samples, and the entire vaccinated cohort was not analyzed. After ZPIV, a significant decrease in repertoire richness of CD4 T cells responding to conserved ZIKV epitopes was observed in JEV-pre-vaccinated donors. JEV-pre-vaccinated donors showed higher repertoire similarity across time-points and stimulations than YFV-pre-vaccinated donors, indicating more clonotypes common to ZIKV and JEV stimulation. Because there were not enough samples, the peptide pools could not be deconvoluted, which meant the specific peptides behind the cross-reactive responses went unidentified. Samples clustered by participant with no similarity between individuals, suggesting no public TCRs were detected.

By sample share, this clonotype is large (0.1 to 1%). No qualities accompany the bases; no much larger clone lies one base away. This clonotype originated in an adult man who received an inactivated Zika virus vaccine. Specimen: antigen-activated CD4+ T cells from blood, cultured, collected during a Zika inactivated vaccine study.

The DNA reads TGTGCCAGCAGCTCGAAATGGGGAGGGGTGGGCACTGAAGCTTTCTTT. Translation gives CASSSKWGGVGTEAFF. This receptor chain uses TRBV3-1 and TRBJ1-1; the D region possibly corresponds to TRBD1 (5 bases align). The CDR3 sequence holds 16 residues, the cysteine and phenylalanine included. The retained sequence is limited to the CDR3, 48 bases, with the frame set at the first base. CDR1 and CDR2, looked up from the germline V gene (reference sequence), are LGHDT and YNNKEL. V is cut by 5 bases and J by 4 bases, and the space between the germline ends is 20 bases.